This T cell receptor (beta chain) stems from a study of blood T cell repertoires in COVID-19. Germline values: CDR1 GTSNPN, CDR2 SVGIG (reference sequence). Deletions cut 0 bases from V and 9 bases from J, with 21 bases between. This CDR3 comprises 16 residues. This table comes from immunoSEQ multiplex PCR, and its TCRdb copy is limited to in-frame clones, with some not included. Among 35,000 to 45,000 clones listed, over 75% were seen once. The chain uses TRBV30 and TRBJ2-1; D is undetermined. This TCR derives from a human donor in a cohort sampled during active COVID-19. Source material: peripheral blood. DNA for the CDR3: TGTGCCTGGAGTGTATTATCCGGGTACGGTACTGGTGAGCAGTTCTTC. This translates into CAWSVLSGYGTGEQFF.